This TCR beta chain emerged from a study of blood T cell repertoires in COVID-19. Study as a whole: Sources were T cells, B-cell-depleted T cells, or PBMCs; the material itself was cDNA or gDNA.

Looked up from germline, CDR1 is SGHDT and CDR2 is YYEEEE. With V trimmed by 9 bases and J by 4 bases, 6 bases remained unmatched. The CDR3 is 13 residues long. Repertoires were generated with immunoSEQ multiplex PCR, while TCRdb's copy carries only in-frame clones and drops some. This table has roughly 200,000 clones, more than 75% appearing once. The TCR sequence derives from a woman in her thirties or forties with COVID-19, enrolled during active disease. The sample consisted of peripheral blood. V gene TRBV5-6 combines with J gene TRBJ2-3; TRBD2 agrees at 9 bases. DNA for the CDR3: TGTGCCACCGGGGCGGGAGGGCCAGATACGCAGTATTTT. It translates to CATGAGGPDTQYF.